This T cell receptor (beta chain) was identified in a study of cytomegalovirus exposure and HLA in healthy donors. General study findings and limits: V- and J-gene trimming of TCR beta was linked (in a later analysis) to a missense DCLRE1C variant. Later work found most CMV-associated TCR beta chains apparently HLA-restricted. Later analysis placed DRB1 highest and HLA-C lowest in TCR association rates, which differed by HLA locus.

Regarding this clone: Antigen specificity is unknown.

Nominal health characterized the donors when sampled, though unrecorded immune exposures were likely. V lost 0 bases to trimming and J lost 9 bases, with 10 bases between them. CDR1 is SGHRS, CDR2 YFSETQ, per germline. The CDR3 spans 14 residues. In the PCR, 60 Vbeta and 13 Jbeta primers were used. Generated by immunoSEQ multiplex PCR, the TCRdb table keeps only in-frame clones and is missing some. This specimen shows roughly 62,000 clones; the ten leading clones hold 3% to 4%. This TCR derives from a male donor in good health and CMV-seronegative. The specimen sequenced was PBMCs. This chain links TRBV5-1 with TRBJ1-6; no clear D gene. CDR3 residues: CASSLGQSSSPLHF. The DNA of the CDR3 is TGCGCCAGCAGCTTGGGCCAGTCCAGTTCACCCCTCCACTTT.